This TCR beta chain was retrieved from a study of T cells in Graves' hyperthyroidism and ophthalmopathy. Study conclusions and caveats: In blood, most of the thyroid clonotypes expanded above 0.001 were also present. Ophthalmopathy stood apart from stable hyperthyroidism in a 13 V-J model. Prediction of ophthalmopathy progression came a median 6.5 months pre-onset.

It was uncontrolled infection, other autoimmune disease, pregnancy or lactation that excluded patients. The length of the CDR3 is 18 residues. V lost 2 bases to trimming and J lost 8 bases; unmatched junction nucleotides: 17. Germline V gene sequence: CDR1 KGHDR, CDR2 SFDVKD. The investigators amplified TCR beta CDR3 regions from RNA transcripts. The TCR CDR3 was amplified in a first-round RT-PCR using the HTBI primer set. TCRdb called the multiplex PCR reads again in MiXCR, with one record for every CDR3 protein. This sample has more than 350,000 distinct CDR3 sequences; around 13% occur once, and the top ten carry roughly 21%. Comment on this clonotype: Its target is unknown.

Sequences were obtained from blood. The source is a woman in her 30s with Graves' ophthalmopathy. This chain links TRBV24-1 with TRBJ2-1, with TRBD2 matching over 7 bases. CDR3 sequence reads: CATSDWGGSWGGGDEQFF. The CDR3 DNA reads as TGTGCCACCAGTGATTGGGGGGGGAGCTGGGGGGGGGGAGATGAGCAGTTCTTC.